These 12 T cell receptor beta chains originate from one sample sequenced in a study of CD8+CD57+ T cells in acquired aplastic anemia. Investigators profiled TCR beta VDJ and CDR3 from genomic DNA template. TCRdb analysed the reads with MiXCR anew, one entry per CDR3 protein. In the table there are about 190,000 distinct CDR3 sequences, about half of which are singletons. Sequenced sample: sorted CD4+, CD8+, or CD8+CD57+ T cells (not recorded which) from PBMCs. These receptors all come from a human donor in good health, serving as a control.

CDR3 region: CSAPRDPDTNEQFF. CDR3 DNA sequence: TGCAGTGCCCCGAGGGACCCAGACACGAATGAGCAGTTCTTC. The chain recombines TRBV20-1 with TRBJ2-1; D is tentatively TRBD1 or TRBD2 (5 bases each). Trimming left V 6 bases short and J 7 bases short, with 19 bases between. Germline values: CDR1 DFQATT, CDR2 SNEGSKA (reference sequence). The CDR3 runs to 14 residues.

With regard to this clonotype: A much bigger clone sits one base away, suggesting this may be a read error. The J gene is TRBJ1-1, the V gene TRBV6-4; 9 nucleotides agree with TRBD1. Germline V CDR1 and CDR2: MRHNA, SNTAGT. This CDR3 region has 16 residues. Trimming took 6 bases from V and 1 from J; bases not matched to a gene: 9. The CDR3 loop is CASRDRTDRGNTEAFF. The CDR3 DNA reads as TGTGCCAGCAGGGATCGCACGGACAGGGGGAACACTGAAGCTTTCTTT.

This rearrangement joins TRBV20-1 to TRBJ1-2; TRBD1 is a possible D gene (5 bases). From germline, CDR1 is DFQATT and CDR2 SNEGSKA (reference sequence). V lost 4 bases to trimming and J lost 7 bases, with 13 bases between them. This CDR3 comprises 12 residues. The CDR3 here is CSATRGERGYTF. The CDR3 DNA is TGCAGTGCTACCCGGGGCGAGCGTGGCTACACCTTC.

The CDR3 bases are TGTGCCAGTAGCCGGGACGGGTCAGGTTCACCCCTCCACTTT. This codes for CASSRDGSGSPLHF. The chain couples TRBV19 to TRBJ1-6; D is perhaps TRBD1 (5 bases). There are 14 residues in the CDR3. V was shortened by 6 bases and J by 9 bases, with 15 bases between the two germline ends. Germline lookup yields CDR1 LNHDA and CDR2 SQIVND (reference sequence).

The chain is built from TRBV12-1 and TRBJ1-2; TRBD1, the table's D call, lacks a check against the DNA. TRBV12-1 counts as a pseudogene. The CDR3 sequence is 15 residues long. The CDR3 DNA is TGTGCCAGCAGCTTTAGGGGAGACAAGGTTTACGGCTACACCTTC. It is translated as CASSFRGDKVYGYTF.

The chain has TRBV5-1 and TRBJ1-2; a weak D match, TRBD1 (5 bases). Trimming removed 4 bases from V and 6 bases from J, with 16 bases in between. This CDR3 region has 14 residues. Germline V lookup: CDR1 SGHRS, CDR2 YFSETQ. CDR3 residues: CASSGLVGTDGYTF. CDR3 coding DNA: TGCGCCAGCAGCGGGCTGGTGGGGACGGATGGCTACACCTTC.

The genes are TRBV7-2 and TRBJ2-7; TRBD2 might be the D (5 bases). V lost 5 bases and J 2 bases, leaving 16 bases between the germline ends. Germline CDR1 is SGHTA and CDR2 is FQGNSA. The CDR3 is 15 amino acids. DNA of the CDR3: TGTGCCAGCAGCCCCGGGCCAAAGGGAGCCTACGAGCAGTACTTC. It is translated as CASSPGPKGAYEQYF.

This clonotype was found many times. This sequence joins TRBV20-1 and TRBJ2-3; 9 bases align to TRBD1. This CDR3 has 15 residues. V shed 4 bases and J 8 bases; nucleotides not matched to a gene: 13. CDR1 DFQATT and CDR2 SNEGSKA come from the germline V gene (reference sequence). This chain's CDR3 is CSATKDRGRGGTQYF. DNA of the CDR3: TGCAGTGCTACGAAGGACAGGGGTCGCGGTGGTACGCAGTATTTT.

The gene calls are TRBV20-1 and TRBJ1-2; 10 bases fit TRBD1. Germline CDR1 DFQATT, CDR2 SNEGSKA (reference sequence). Trimming cost V 5 bases and J 5 bases; bases outside gene matches: 5. This CDR3 comprises 13 residues. CDR3 DNA: TGCAGTGCTGCTAAGGGACAGGGGTATGGCTACACCTTC. This codes for CSAAKGQGYGYTF.

V is TRBV2 and J is TRBJ2-7; no clear D gene. Trimming removed 4 bases at V and 2 bases at J, with 9 bases between. This CDR3 is 13 amino acids long. CDR1 SNHLY and CDR2 FYNNEI come from the germline V gene. Written as DNA, the CDR3 is TGTGCCAGCAGTGGAGGTATGGCCTACGAGCAGTACTTC. Amino acid sequence: CASSGGMAYEQYF. Using reference TRBV2 and TRBJ2-7 for the parts outside the CDR3, the full variable domain is EPEVTQTPSHQVTQMGQEVILRCVPISNHLYFYWYRQILGQKVEFLVSFYNNEISEKSEIFDDQFSVERPDGSNFTLKIRSTKLEDSAMYFCASSGGMAYEQYFGPGTRLTVT.

This chain links TRBV20-1 with TRBJ2-1; 8 positions match TRBD2. CDR3 length: 15 residues. Trimming at V came to 1 base and at J to 5 bases, leaving 7 bases not matched to a gene. Per the germline V gene, CDR1 is DFQATT and CDR2 is SNEGSKA (reference sequence). The CDR3 spells CSARGLAGKNNEQFF. For the CDR3, the DNA is TGCAGTGCTAGAGGATTAGCGGGGAAAAACAATGAGCAGTTCTTC.

This clonotype was seen more than once but under ten times. As DNA, the CDR3 is TGTGCCAGCAGCTTAGCACTAGCGGGGGGCGTATACGAGCAGTACTTC. Translated, it gives CASSLALAGGVYEQYF. This chain connects TRBV7-2 to TRBJ2-7; 12 bases map to TRBD2. The V and J ends lost 0 bases and 4 bases, in that order; junction bases with no gene match: 4. The CDR3 runs to 16 residues. Germline-derived CDR1 and CDR2 are SGHTA and FQGNSA.